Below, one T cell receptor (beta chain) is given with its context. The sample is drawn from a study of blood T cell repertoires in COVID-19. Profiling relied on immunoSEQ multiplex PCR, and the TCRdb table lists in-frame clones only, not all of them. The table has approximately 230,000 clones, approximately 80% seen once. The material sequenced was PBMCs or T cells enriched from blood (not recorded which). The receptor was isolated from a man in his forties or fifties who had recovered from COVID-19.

The CDR3 DNA is TGTGCCAGCTCACCAGGGGAGAACTATGGCTACACCTTC. It translates to CASSPGENYGYTF. This rearrangement joins TRBV18 to TRBJ1-2; the D is unclear. There are 13 residues in the CDR3. Trimming took off 2 bases at V and 2 bases at J, with 6 bases between the two ends. Germline CDR1 is KGHSH and CDR2 is LQKENI.